Below, 22 T cell receptor beta chains from the same sample are listed, as sequenced in a study of T cells in Graves' hyperthyroidism and ophthalmopathy. TCR beta CDR3 regions were amplified from RNA transcripts. HTBI primers were employed in a first-round RT-PCR of the TCR CDR3. MiXCR, run by TCRdb on the multiplex PCR reads, gives a single entry per CDR3 protein. The sample has about 640,000 distinct CDR3 sequences, less than 25% seen once. Sequencing input: blood. Source of these receptors: a man aged 25-45 years with Graves' ophthalmopathy.

Ten or more counts support this clonotype. The chain recombines TRBV11-2 with TRBJ2-3, with D hard to call. In germline, CDR1 is SGHAT, CDR2 FQNNGV. Trimming removed 6 bases at V and 3 bases at J, with 19 bases between. The CDR3 is made up of 16 amino acids. CDR3 nucleotide sequence: TGTGCCAGCAGTCCTCTGGTTGCCGCAGCGACAGATACGCAGTATTTT. It encodes CASSPLVAAATDTQYF.

This clonotype was detected many times. The CDR3 protein is CASSYLVRDSNQPQHF. The CDR3 DNA reads as TGTGCCAGCAGTTACTTAGTGCGGGACTCAAATCAGCCCCAGCATTTT. The rearrangement uses TRBV6-2 or TRBV6-3 and TRBJ1-5; a possible D gene is TRBD1 (5 bases). The CDR3 is 16 residues long. Germline CDR1 reads MNHEY; CDR2 reads SVGEGT. V lost 1 base and J lost 4, with 14 bases in between.

This clonotype was detected only a few times. V is TRBV29-1 and J is TRBJ2-3; D not certain. The CDR3 has 17 amino acids. V gave up 4 bases and J gave up 4 bases, with 24 bases separating them. CDR1 and CDR2 (germline): SQVTM, ANQGSEA. The CDR3 coding sequence is TGCAGCGTTGTTACGGTAGGAACGAGCCCAGAGGCAGATACGCAGTATTTT. Protein: CSVVTVGTSPEADTQYF.

A few counts support this clonotype. The chain uses TRBV25-1 and TRBJ2-3; 10 bases line up with TRBD2. Losses at the gene ends were 10 bases for V and 5 bases for J; bases not matched to a gene: 6. Germline values: CDR1 MGHDK, CDR2 SYGVNS. The CDR3 totals 13 residues. The chain's CDR3 is CATSSGRVDTQYF. The CDR3 coding sequence is TGTGCCACCTCAAGCGGGAGGGTAGATACGCAGTATTTT.

The sample holds many counts of this clonotype. Here the CDR3 DNA reads TGTGCCAGCAGCCAAGTCCCCTCGCCCAGCGAGCAGTACTTC. Protein sequence: CASSQVPSPSEQYF. The chain joins TRBV3-1 to TRBJ2-7; D unresolved. The ends were cut back, 1 base at V and 6 bases at J, with 13 bases in the middle. Germline CDR1 and CDR2: LGHDT and YNNKEL (reference sequence). This CDR3 contains 14 residues.

This clonotype was seen a handful of times. V gene TRBV10-2 combines with J gene TRBJ2-1, with a possible D match to TRBD1 (6 bases). Germline-derived CDR1 and CDR2 are WSHSY and SAAADI. The V end lost 6 bases, the J end lost 6 bases, and 15 bases lay between the germline ends. CDR3 length: 14 amino acids. CDR3 amino acids: CASSAQIGGNEQFF. The CDR3 DNA reads TGCGCCAGCAGCGCCCAAATAGGGGGCAATGAGCAGTTCTTC.

The gene calls are TRBV27 and TRBJ2-7, with D possibly called TRBD1 or TRBD2 (5 bases each). The CDR3 runs 17 residues. The V end was cut by 4 bases, the J end by 1 base, with 20 bases between. The germline V gene has CDR1 MNHEY and CDR2 SMNVEV (reference sequence). The CDR3 region has the DNA TGTGCCAGCAGTTCGACATCCCCCGGGACGGGATCCTACGAGCAGTACTTC. Translated: CASSSTSPGTGSYEQYF.

The rearrangement joins TRBV18 to TRBJ1-4; 7 positions match TRBD1. The V segment lost 4 bases and the J segment 5 bases; nucleotides outside the gene matches: 1. From germline, CDR1 is KGHSH and CDR2 LQKENI. The CDR3 totals 13 residues. The CDR3 is CASSQGANEKLFF. Here the CDR3 DNA reads TGTGCCAGCTCACAGGGGGCAAATGAAAAACTGTTTTTT.

The gene calls are TRBV11-2 and TRBJ2-7; D remains unclear. The germline CDR1 and CDR2 sequences are SGHAT and FQNNGV. This CDR3 contains 15 residues. Trimming shortened V by 5 bases and J by 5 bases, and 19 bases separated the two germline ends. DNA for the CDR3: TGTGCCAGCAGCATACGGCCGATGATTAAGGACGAGCAGTACTTC. Its translation: CASSIRPMIKDEQYF.

This rearrangement joins TRBV19 to TRBJ2-5; tentatively, D is TRBD2 (6 bases). The CDR3 is 13 residues long. Trimming left V 2 bases short and J 7 bases short, with 11 bases between. In germline, CDR1 is LNHDA, CDR2 SQIVND (reference sequence). This CDR3 is CASSIPGRGTQYF. The CDR3 nucleotides read TGTGCCAGTAGTATACCAGGGCGGGGGACCCAGTACTTC.

The V gene is TRBV6-1, the J gene TRBJ2-1; D not certain. The CDR3 is made up of 13 amino acids. Germline V lookup: CDR1 MNHNS, CDR2 SASEGT. V lost 7 bases to trimming and J lost 6 bases, with 13 bases between them. The CDR3, as DNA: TGTGCCAGCACCAACAGTGTGGGCAATGAGCAGTTCTTC. Residues: CASTNSVGNEQFF.

The gene calls are TRBV28 and TRBJ1-2, with 11 bases matching TRBD1. Germline V gives CDR1 MDHEN, CDR2 SYDVKM. The V and J ends lost 2 bases and 2 bases, in that order; junction bases with no gene match: 16. The CDR3 has 20 amino acids. This CDR3 reads CASSLRTGGVTTLPNYGYTF. As DNA, the CDR3 is TGTGCCAGCAGTTTAAGGACAGGGGGCGTGACCACTCTTCCAAACTATGGCTACACCTTC.

Note on this clonotype: A much more abundant neighbour one base away suggests this may be a read error. The chain combines TRBV30 with TRBJ1-1, with TRBD1 matching over 8 bases. J was trimmed by 4 bases and V by 3 bases; bases with no gene match: 19. Germline loops: CDR1 GTSNPN, CDR2 SVGIG (reference sequence). This CDR3 is built from 18 residues. The CDR3 loop is CAWSRTGTGSGFSTEAFF. CDR3 nucleotide sequence: TGTGCCTGGAGCCGGACAGGGACCGGTAGTGGATTCAGCACTGAAGCTTTCTTT.

V usage is TRBV12-3 or TRBV12-4 and J usage is TRBJ2-4; possibly TRBD1 for D (5 bases). This CDR3 has 13 amino acids. Between the trimmed V and J ends, which lost 1 base and 10 bases, there was a span of 11 bases. CDR3 region: CASSLEESGIQYF. The CDR3 nucleotides are TGTGCCAGCAGTTTAGAAGAATCAGGGATTCAGTACTTC.

This clonotype was seen only a few times. The chain combines TRBV5-1 with TRBJ2-2; D may correspond to TRBD1 or TRBD2 (5 bases each). Germline V gene lookup returns CDR1 SGHRS and CDR2 YFSETQ. V lost 3 bases to trimming and J lost 4 bases, with 13 bases between them. This CDR3 is built from 15 residues. The CDR3 coding sequence is TGCGCCAGCAGCTGGGACGAGGGATCCACCGGGGAGCTGTTTTTT. Residues: CASSWDEGSTGELFF.

This clonotype was seen many times. This chain joins TRBV20-1 and TRBJ2-7, with a weak D call TRBD1 (7 bases). Germline CDR1 DFQATT, CDR2 SNEGSKA (reference sequence). The V end was cut by 0 bases, the J end by 2 bases, with 14 bases between. The CDR3 contains 15 residues. The CDR3 reads CSARDGQGGTYEQYF. CDR3 sequence (DNA): TGCAGTGCTAGAGATGGGCAGGGGGGAACCTACGAGCAGTACTTC.

V and J are TRBV14 and TRBJ2-1; 10 bases are shared with TRBD2. The germline gives CDR1 SGHDN, CDR2 FVKESK. The CDR3 is 18 amino acids. The junction had 10 bases not matched to a gene; V was cut back by 1 base and J by 4 bases. The CDR3 region is CASSQADLAGVGYNEQFF. In DNA, the CDR3 is TGTGCCAGCAGCCAAGCCGACCTAGCGGGAGTAGGTTACAATGAGCAGTTCTTC.

This clonotype was detected many times. The V call is TRBV11-2, the J call TRBJ2-7, with TRBD1 as a possible D gene (5 bases). Per the germline V gene, CDR1 is SGHAT and CDR2 is FQNNGV. The CDR3 is 16 amino acids. Trimming stripped 0 bases from V and 6 bases from J, with 18 bases between. CDR3 residues: CASSLDPHRFSAEQYF. CDR3 nucleotides: TGTGCCAGCAGCTTAGATCCCCACAGGTTCTCTGCCGAGCAGTACTTC.

V gene TRBV28 combines with J gene TRBJ2-1; 8 positions match TRBD2. The germline CDR1 and CDR2 sequences are MDHEN and SYDVKM. The CDR3 has 18 residues. V shed 5 bases and J 0 bases; nucleotides not matched to a gene: 12. The CDR3 DNA follows: TGTGCCAGCAGTCCAATCCTCCCGGGGGGGAGCTCCTACAATGAGCAGTTCTTC. Encoded protein: CASSPILPGGSSYNEQFF.

V usage is TRBV6-5 and J usage is TRBJ1-6; D gene ambiguous. The CDR3 spans 14 residues. Trimming stripped 6 bases from V and 5 bases from J, with 11 bases between. Germline-derived CDR1 and CDR2 are MNHEY and SVGAGI. Here the CDR3 DNA reads TGTGCCAGCAGCTCTACTTGGGATAATTCACCCCTCCACTTT. Protein product: CASSSTWDNSPLHF.

Ten or more counts support this clonotype. V usage is TRBV20-1 and J usage is TRBJ2-3, with TRBD2 matching over 8 bases. The CDR3 is made up of 15 amino acids. Germline lookup yields CDR1 DFQATT and CDR2 SNEGSKA (reference sequence). Unmatched junction bases numbered 8, after V lost 5 bases and J lost 1 base. The DNA of the CDR3 is TGCAGTGCTCCTTTCGGGAGGGCCCGCACAGATACGCAGTATTTT. This codes for CSAPFGRARTDTQYF.

This clonotype was seen ten or more times. The chain links TRBV7-9 to TRBJ2-7; 10 bases agree with TRBD2. Germline CDR1 and CDR2: SEHNR and FQNEAQ (reference sequence). The CDR3 totals 15 residues. V gave up 5 bases and J gave up 2 bases; unmatched junction bases: 6. CDR3 amino acids: CASSPSGRATYEQYF. In DNA, the CDR3 is TGTGCCAGCAGCCCGAGCGGGAGGGCAACCTACGAGCAGTACTTC.